These 27 T cell receptor beta chains share one sample of origin, sequenced in a study of Ad26.COV2.S vaccination and SARS-CoV-2 variants. The data were produced by immunoSEQ multiplex PCR, yet TCRdb's version contains in-frame clones alone and is incomplete. The sample records about 400,000 clones, around 93% being singletons. Treatment defined: about 20 received Ad26.COV2.S at low or high dose, single or two shots; about 5 received placebo; per-sample allocation not given. Sampling took place 63 days after the first vaccine or placebo injection. Sequences were derived from peripheral blood, sampled in a trial of Ad26.COV2.S vaccine versus placebo. The receptor source for this set is a person between 18 and 60 years old who received the Ad26.COV2.S COVID-19 vaccine or a placebo.

This clone was observed a handful of times. The genes are TRBV18 and TRBJ2-3, with 8 bases aligning to TRBD1. Germline values: CDR1 KGHSH, CDR2 LQKENI. CDR3 length equals 15 residues. J was trimmed by 3 bases and V by 1 base; bases with no gene match: 3. This CDR3 reads CASSPRQGITDTQYF. The CDR3 DNA follows: TGTGCCAGCTCACCACGACAGGGGATTACAGATACGCAGTATTTT.

This chain uses TRBV10-2 with TRBJ2-3; D is undetermined. Germline CDR1 is WSHSY and CDR2 is SAAADI. This CDR3 spans 13 amino acids. The V end was cut by 2 bases, the J end by 8 bases, with 11 bases between. The CDR3 nucleotides read TGCGCCAGCAGTGAGCTCCGAGGTGGTACGCAGTATTTT. It yields the protein CASSELRGGTQYF.

The chain links TRBV30 to TRBJ2-1; 8 bases map to TRBD2. Germline V gene sequence: CDR1 GTSNPN, CDR2 SVGIG (reference sequence). The CDR3 runs to 12 residues. Trimming at V came to 3 bases and at J to 7 bases, leaving 2 bases not matched to a gene. Here the CDR3 reads CAWRPGGNEQFF. The DNA of the CDR3 is TGTGCCTGGAGGCCGGGAGGGAATGAGCAGTTCTTC.

The chain employs TRBV10-3 and TRBJ2-5; the D is unclear. V lost 4 bases and J lost 4, with 10 bases in between. CDR3 length equals 13 residues. CDR1 is ENHRY and CDR2 is SYGVKD in the germline V gene. The CDR3 nucleotides are TGTGCCATCAGTGGGGCCACCTTAGAGACCCAGTACTTC. Its protein product is CAISGATLETQYF.

The V and J genes are TRBV25-1 and TRBJ1-1; the D gene is possibly TRBD1 (6 bases). Germline V gene data show CDR1 as MGHDK and CDR2 as SYGVNS. V was cut by 6 bases and J by 2 bases, with 13 bases left in between. This CDR3 contains 14 residues. Written as DNA, the CDR3 is TGTGCCAGCAGCGGGACGGGGGGCAACACTGAAGCTTTCTTT. This translates into CASSGTGGNTEAFF.

This chain joins TRBV6-2 or TRBV6-3 and TRBJ2-5, with D uncertain. Germline CDR1 MNHEY, CDR2 SVGEGT. With 6 bases removed from V and 8 bases from J, the gap between germline ends came to 7 bases. There are 10 residues in the CDR3. The CDR3 reads CASSWRTQYF. CDR3 DNA: TGTGCCAGCAGCTGGCGAACCCAGTACTTC.

This clone appeared once. The chain is built from TRBV24-1 and TRBJ1-1, with D unclear. V was clipped by 8 bases and J by 7 bases, with 10 bases between them. Germline CDR1 reads KGHDR; CDR2 reads SFDVKD. The CDR3 sequence is 11 residues long. In nucleotides, the CDR3 is TGTGCCACCACATATCGTAATGAAGCTTTCTTT. This translates into CATTYRNEAFF.

About this clone itself: This specimen includes other DNA sequences encoding the same CDR3. The rearrangement uses TRBV4-2 and TRBJ2-7, with a possible D match to TRBD2 (6 bases). The germline V and J ends were trimmed by 4 bases and 5 bases, with 12 bases remaining between them. CDR1 is LGHNA, CDR2 YNFKEQ, per germline. This CDR3 has 13 residues. CDR3 loop: CASSPPGGDEQYF. For the CDR3, the DNA is TGTGCCAGCAGCCCCCCCGGCGGGGACGAGCAGTACTTC.

The chain couples TRBV7-9 to TRBJ2-7; 8 bases line up with TRBD2. This CDR3 has 15 amino acids. The V gene end was trimmed by 1 base and the J gene end by 2 bases; junction bases not matched to a gene: 4. Germline-derived CDR1 and CDR2 are SEHNR and FQNEAQ (reference sequence). This chain's CDR3 is CASSLGSGTAYEQYF. CDR3 coding DNA: TGTGCCAGCAGCTTAGGTAGCGGGACTGCCTACGAGCAGTACTTC.

This clone was detected only a few times. The rearrangement joins TRBV29-1 to TRBJ1-4, with D unresolved. The CDR3 is 13 amino acids. Germline V gives CDR1 SQVTM, CDR2 ANQGSEA. Trimming cost V 5 bases and J 8 bases, with 15 bases left between them. CDR3 sequence reads: CSVSWASSEKLFF. The CDR3 nucleotides are TGCAGCGTTTCCTGGGCTAGTTCGGAAAAACTGTTTTTT.

The rearrangement uses TRBV11-2 and TRBJ1-3; the D is unclear. Trimming left V 1 base short and J 3 bases short, with 16 bases between. The CDR3 loop spans 17 amino acids. Per germline, CDR1 SGHAT and CDR2 FQNNGV. CDR3 residues: CASSLGVGGFNGNTIYF. As DNA, the CDR3 is TGTGCCAGCAGCTTAGGAGTTGGAGGGTTTAATGGAAACACCATATATTTT.

The chain uses TRBV6-5 and TRBJ1-2; 10 nucleotides agree with TRBD1. V shed 5 bases, J shed 8 bases, and the junction held 8 bases outside the gene matches. The CDR3 spans 14 residues. CDR1 MNHEY and CDR2 SVGAGI come from the germline V gene. CDR3 sequence (DNA): TGTGCCAGCAGTCCCCGACAGGGGGCAAGGGGCTACACCTTC. It codes for CASSPRQGARGYTF.

The V call is TRBV5-8, the J call TRBJ2-3; D is perhaps TRBD1 (5 bases). Trimming took off 4 bases at V and 1 base at J, with 10 bases between the two ends. The CDR3 totals 14 residues. Per germline, CDR1 SGHTS and CDR2 YDEGEE. The CDR3 nucleotides read TGTGCCAGCAGCCAGGACACCCGCACAGATACGCAGTATTTT. Encoded protein: CASSQDTRTDTQYF.

V usage is TRBV4-1 and J usage is TRBJ2-6; unclear D gene. Germline CDR1 is MGHRA and CDR2 is YSYEKL. V was clipped by 1 base and J by 2 bases, with 6 bases between them. The CDR3 sequence is 15 residues long. CDR3 protein: CASSQGLTGANVLTF. The CDR3 DNA is TGCGCCAGCAGCCAAGGCCTTACTGGGGCCAACGTCCTGACTTTC.

This clone occurred once. The J gene is TRBJ2-7, the V gene TRBV4-3; no clear D gene. In germline, CDR1 is LGHNA, CDR2 YSLEER. Trimming took off 0 bases at V and 3 bases at J, with 12 bases between the two ends. The CDR3 has 15 residues. CDR3 amino acids: CASSQDLDPGYEQYF. The CDR3 coding sequence is TGCGCCAGCAGCCAAGATTTGGACCCAGGCTACGAGCAGTACTTC.

This clone was seen a handful of times. This chain uses TRBV7-8 with TRBJ1-1, with D possibly matching TRBD1 (6 bases). The germline CDR1 and CDR2 sequences are SGHVS and FQNEAQ. V was clipped by 1 base and J by 5 bases, with 11 bases between them. The CDR3 runs to 14 residues. CDR3 residues: CASSLDGGRTEAFF. The CDR3 coding sequence is TGTGCCAGCAGCTTAGATGGGGGGCGTACTGAAGCTTTCTTT.

Points on this clone: The sample carries other DNA sequences with the same CDR3. The J gene is TRBJ1-3, the V gene TRBV7-2, with D unclear. V was shortened by 1 base and J by 4 bases, with 2 bases between the two germline ends. In germline, CDR1 is SGHTA, CDR2 FQGNSA. The CDR3 has 12 residues. CDR3 sequence reads: CASSLVGNTIYF. For the CDR3, the DNA is TGTGCCAGCAGCTTAGTGGGAAACACCATATATTTT.

This chain joins TRBV5-4 and TRBJ2-1; no clear D gene. The CDR3 covers 14 residues. Deletions cut 5 bases from V and 1 base from J, with 10 bases between. Germline CDR1 and CDR2: SGHNT and YYREEE (reference sequence). The CDR3 coding sequence is TGTGCCAGCAGTCCCCTTCATTCCTACAATGAGCAGTTCTTC. This translates into CASSPLHSYNEQFF.

The chain couples TRBV19 to TRBJ2-2; D is undetermined. The CDR3 consists of 13 residues. Germline V gene lookup returns CDR1 LNHDA and CDR2 SQIVND (reference sequence). V lost 5 bases and J 4 bases, leaving 8 bases between the germline ends. The CDR3 spells CASSWPGTGELFF. The DNA for the CDR3 is TGTGCCAGTAGTTGGCCGGGCACCGGGGAGCTGTTTTTT.

The chain employs TRBV18 and TRBJ2-7, with D possibly matching TRBD1 (6 bases). Germline CDR1 and CDR2: KGHSH and LQKENI. Trimming took 3 bases from V and 4 from J, leaving 16 bases between them. CDR3 length: 15 amino acids. The CDR3 bases are TGTGCCAGCTCACCGCCCTTCCAGGGGCAGTACGAGCAGTACTTC. It is translated as CASSPPFQGQYEQYF.

The chain combines TRBV7-9 with TRBJ2-6, with 8 bases lining up with TRBD1. Germline CDR1 reads SEHNR; CDR2 reads FQNEAQ (reference sequence). V lost 3 bases to trimming and J lost 5 bases; unmatched junction nucleotides: 3. The CDR3 sequence is 15 residues long. The CDR3 DNA is TGTGCCAGCAGCTTTTCAGGGGGCAGGGCCAACGTCCTGACTTTC. As protein: CASSFSGGRANVLTF. The full variable domain, with the rest looked up from reference TRBV7-9 and TRBJ2-6, is DTGVSQNPRHKITKRGQNVTFRCDPISEHNRLYWYRQTLGQGPEFLTYFQNEAQLEKSRLLSDRFSAERPKGSFSTLEIQRTEQGDSAMYLCASSFSGGRANVLTFGAGSRLTVL.

This chain uses TRBV6-5 with TRBJ2-6; the D gene is possibly TRBD2 (5 bases). The germline gives CDR1 MNHEY, CDR2 SVGAGI. The ends were cut back, 8 bases at V and 3 bases at J, with 14 bases in the middle. The CDR3 is 15 amino acids. The CDR3 loop is CASGLGSLGANVLTF. The CDR3 DNA follows: TGTGCCAGCGGTCTGGGGAGTCTTGGGGCCAACGTCCTGACTTTC.

The chain carries TRBV14 and TRBJ1-6; D gene unclear. Germline V CDR1 and CDR2: SGHDN, FVKESK. This CDR3 has 17 amino acids. Trimming took 3 bases from V and 4 from J, leaving 16 bases between them. Here the CDR3 reads CASSHPTPGRYNSPLHF. The CDR3 region has the DNA TGTGCCAGCAGCCACCCCACCCCCGGGAGATATAATTCACCCCTCCACTTT.

Only one count was recorded for this clone. This sequence joins TRBV6-5 and TRBJ1-4; D unresolved. The CDR3 consists of 15 residues. CDR1 MNHEY and CDR2 SVGAGI come from the germline V gene. Trimming took 4 bases from V and 4 from J, leaving 13 bases between them. CDR3 nucleotides: TGTGCCAGCAGTTCCTCTCCCACCCTTAATGAAAAACTGTTTTTT. It is translated as CASSSSPTLNEKLFF.

The gene calls are TRBV19 and TRBJ2-7; D not resolved. The germline gives CDR1 LNHDA, CDR2 SQIVND (reference sequence). V was clipped by 5 bases and J by 9 bases, with 11 bases between them. The CDR3 spans 11 residues. The CDR3 DNA is TGTGCCAGTAGTGGGGATCGCGGGCAGTACTTC. Translation gives CASSGDRGQYF.

V and J are TRBV19 and TRBJ1-2; maybe TRBD1 (6 bases). The V end lost 7 bases, the J end lost 7 bases, and 19 bases lay between the germline ends. The CDR3 length is 14 residues. In germline, CDR1 is LNHDA, CDR2 SQIVND (reference sequence). In nucleotides, the CDR3 is TGTGCCAGTAACCCAGGGGACTATCGTGGTGGCTACACCTTC. Protein sequence: CASNPGDYRGGYTF.

The J gene is TRBJ1-1, the V gene TRBV4-3, with no clear D. From germline, CDR1 is LGHNA and CDR2 YSLEER. CDR3 size: 13 residues. The V gene lost 3 bases and the J gene lost 1 base, with 6 bases spanning the gap. The CDR3 DNA follows: TGCGCCAGCAGCCAGGAAACGAACACTGAAGCTTTCTTT. Its protein is CASSQETNTEAFF.